A single sample is the source of the 14 T cell receptor beta chains below, sequenced in a study of human T cells and chemical hapten exposure. TCRdb re-called the RACE reads through MiXCR, storing one row per CDR3 protein. This sample has 80,000 to 100,000 distinct CDR3 sequences, with 9% to 9.5% found just once. The sample's time point: patch test 2, 6 weeks after DPC sensitization. Noted treatment: therapeutic diphenylcyclopropenone sensitization with weekly scalp DPC. This specimen was whole blood, taken in connection with sensitization to the hapten diphenylcyclopropenone (DPC). These receptor sequences come from a woman aged 40 to 50 with alopecia areata. Some clones in this sample may be carry-over from other donors' samples.

This clonotype was seen more than once but under ten times. One end of the junction is discordant with germline, which a read error may explain. The gene calls are TRBV29-1 and TRBJ2-7; D may be TRBD1 (6 bases). The CDR3 has 11 residues. The germline V gene has CDR1 SQVTM and CDR2 ANQGSEA. The CDR3 region is CSYRDNYEQYF. Written as DNA, the CDR3 is TGTAGCTACCGGGACAACTACGAGCAGTACTTC.

Concerning this clonotype itself: A single base separates this from a much larger clone, so it may be a read error. The V and J genes are TRBV7-8 and TRBJ2-5; maybe TRBD2 (6 bases). The CDR3 extends over 15 amino acids. Trimming removed 1 base from V and 7 bases from J, with 16 bases in between. CDR1 and CDR2 from the germline V gene are SGHVS and FQNEAQ. The CDR3 bases are TGTGCCAGCAGCTTAGTTGGGACCCTCGGGGGGACCCAGTACTTC. It yields the protein CASSLVGTLGGTQYF.

The rearrangement joins TRBV7-2 to TRBJ1-2; tentatively, D is TRBD1 (6 bases). The CDR3 runs to 14 residues. The germline CDR1 and CDR2 sequences are SGHTA and FQGNSA. Trimming shortened V by 0 bases and J by 7 bases, and 12 bases separated the two germline ends. CDR3 loop: CASSLARDTGGYTF. In DNA form, the CDR3 reads TGTGCCAGCAGCTTAGCGCGGGACACGGGTGGCTACACCTTC. The complete variable domain, with remaining parts taken from reference TRBV7-2 and TRBJ1-2, reads GAGVSQSPSNKVTEKGKDVELRCDPISGHTALYWYRQSLGQGLEFLIYFQGNSAPDKSGLPSDRFSAERTGGSVSTLTIQRTQQEDSAVYLCASSLARDTGGYTFGSGTRLTVV.

This clonotype was detected only a few times. The genes are TRBV6-5 and TRBJ2-2; maybe TRBD2 (5 bases). Trimming removed 7 bases at V and 5 bases at J, with 26 bases between. CDR1 MNHEY and CDR2 SVGAGI come from the germline V gene. CDR3 length: 18 amino acids. The DNA for the CDR3 is TGTGCCAGCACCCAAGACTTGAGGCTAGGAGGTTGGACCGGGGAGCTGTTTTTT. It specifies CASTQDLRLGGWTGELFF.

This clonotype was recorded at least ten times. The V call is TRBV20-1, the J call TRBJ2-2; 10 bases map to TRBD1. This CDR3 is 21 amino acids long. V shed 3 bases, J shed 1 base, and the junction held 20 bases outside the gene matches. CDR1 is DFQATT, CDR2 SNEGSKA, per germline (reference sequence). This CDR3 is CSASYGWDRGLSGLNTGELFF. The CDR3 coding sequence is TGCAGTGCTAGCTACGGGTGGGACAGGGGACTTAGCGGGCTGAACACCGGGGAGCTGTTTTTT.

The sample holds many counts of this clonotype. This rearrangement joins TRBV9 to TRBJ2-2, with 8 positions matching TRBD2. Germline V gives CDR1 SGDLS, CDR2 YYNGEE. Trimming removed 4 bases from V and 6 bases from J; junction bases left unmatched: 8. This CDR3 region has 15 residues. CDR3 residues: CASSSPGLEAGELFF. CDR3 DNA sequence: TGTGCCAGCAGCTCCCCGGGACTAGAAGCCGGGGAGCTGTTTTTT.

This chain links TRBV29-1 with TRBJ1-2; D ambiguous. Trimming stripped 1 base from V and 0 bases from J, with 3 bases between. Germline loops: CDR1 SQVTM, CDR2 ANQGSEA. CDR3 size: 12 residues. CDR3 sequence (DNA): TGCAGCGTTGAAGCATCTAACTATGGCTACACCTTC. Amino acid sequence: CSVEASNYGYTF.

This clonotype was detected many times. This chain links TRBV11-2 with TRBJ2-1; unclear D gene. The CDR3 is 12 amino acids. Germline loops: CDR1 SGHAT, CDR2 FQNNGV. Trimming removed 3 bases from V and 6 bases from J, with 6 bases in between. In DNA, the CDR3 is TGTGCCAGCAGCTTCGGGTCCAATGAGCAGTTCTTC. Its translation: CASSFGSNEQFF.

The chain recombines TRBV7-9 with TRBJ2-7, with 9 positions matching TRBD1. CDR1 SEHNR and CDR2 FQNEAQ come from the germline V gene (reference sequence). Trimming took 4 bases from V and 7 from J; bases not matched to a gene: 8. The CDR3 spans 14 residues. CDR3 DNA sequence: TGTGCCAGCAGCTGGTCCGGGACAGGGCTTGAGCAGTACTTC. Residues: CASSWSGTGLEQYF.

The V call is TRBV6-5, the J call TRBJ1-4; D may be TRBD1 (6 bases). V lost 5 bases, J lost 3 bases, and 10 bases lay in between. Germline values: CDR1 MNHEY, CDR2 SVGAGI. The CDR3 has 14 residues. The CDR3 DNA reads TGTGCCAGCAGTCGACAGGTCCCTAATGAAAAACTGTTTTTT. This codes for CASSRQVPNEKLFF.

Many counts were recorded for this clonotype. The CDR3 sequence is CASRGAGVLDTQYF. CDR3 bases: TGTGCCAGCAGGGGGGCAGGTGTTTTGGATACGCAGTATTTT. The chain carries TRBV6-2 or TRBV6-3 and TRBJ2-3; D possibly corresponds to TRBD1 (6 bases). CDR3 length: 14 amino acids. From germline, CDR1 is MNHEY and CDR2 SVGEGT. Trimming left V 6 bases short and J 6 bases short, with 16 bases between.

This clonotype came up many times. This sequence joins TRBV6-2 or TRBV6-3 and TRBJ2-7; TRBD1 agrees at 10 bases. This CDR3 comprises 14 residues. The ends lost 8 bases at V and 4 bases at J; junction bases unmatched: 8. Germline loops: CDR1 MNHEY, CDR2 SVGEGT. CDR3 DNA sequence: TGTGCCAGCGAAAAAGACAGGGGGCATTACGAGCAGTACTTC. Its protein product is CASEKDRGHYEQYF.

This clonotype was seen ten or more times. This sequence joins TRBV2 and TRBJ2-3; TRBD1 agrees at 8 bases. Germline loops: CDR1 SNHLY, CDR2 FYNNEI. J lost 6 bases, V lost 9 bases, and 11 bases had no gene match. The length of the CDR3 is 14 residues. The CDR3 DNA reads as TGTGCCAGTTACCTGGGACAGGCAGCGGATACGCAGTATTTT. Amino acids: CASYLGQAADTQYF.

This clonotype was detected many times. The chain links TRBV5-4 to TRBJ2-4; D may be TRBD1 (6 bases). This CDR3 is 14 amino acids long. The germline V gene encodes CDR1 SGHNT and CDR2 YYREEE (reference sequence). V was pared by 4 bases and J by 7 bases, with 15 bases between. CDR3 DNA sequence: TGTGCCAGCAGCCCAACCAACAGGGTGAACATTCAGTACTTC. As protein: CASSPTNRVNIQYF.